This TCR beta chain comes out of a study of T cell repertoires in cytomegalovirus infection. Study-level background: Both a matching HLA type and CMV infection were indicated by public TCR beta signatures. Study results and limitations: CMV carriers having the relevant HLA were flagged by cumulative public TCR beta family frequency. HLA-C-restricted CMV-specific TCR beta clonotypes were dominant in the ex vivo response.

The CDR3 sequence is 16 residues long. Germline V gene sequence: CDR1 MDHEN, CDR2 SYDVKM. Losses at the gene ends were 3 bases for V and 5 bases for J; bases not matched to a gene: 8. One entry per CDR3 protein results from TCRdb running MiXCR on the reads. Of more than 150,000 distinct CDR3 sequences listed, about 21% are singletons. This clonotype was seen repeatedly, ten times or more. Its target is unknown. The chain links TRBV28 to TRBJ2-3; 10 bases align to TRBD1. The sequencing sample was made of PBMCs. This TCR was recovered from a human donor in good health (CMV status not recorded). Some clones in this sample may be carry-over from other donors' samples. The CDR3 reads CASSFFPGQGKDTQYF. CDR3 DNA: TGTGCCAGCAGTTTCTTTCCGGGACAGGGGAAAGATACGCAGTATTTT. The full variable domain, with the rest looked up from reference TRBV28 and TRBJ2-3, is DVKVTQSSRYLVKRTGEKVFLECVQDMDHENMFWYRQDPGLGLRLIYFSYDVKMKEKGDIPEGYSVSREKKERFSLILESASTNQTSMYLCASSFFPGQGKDTQYFGPGTRLTVL.